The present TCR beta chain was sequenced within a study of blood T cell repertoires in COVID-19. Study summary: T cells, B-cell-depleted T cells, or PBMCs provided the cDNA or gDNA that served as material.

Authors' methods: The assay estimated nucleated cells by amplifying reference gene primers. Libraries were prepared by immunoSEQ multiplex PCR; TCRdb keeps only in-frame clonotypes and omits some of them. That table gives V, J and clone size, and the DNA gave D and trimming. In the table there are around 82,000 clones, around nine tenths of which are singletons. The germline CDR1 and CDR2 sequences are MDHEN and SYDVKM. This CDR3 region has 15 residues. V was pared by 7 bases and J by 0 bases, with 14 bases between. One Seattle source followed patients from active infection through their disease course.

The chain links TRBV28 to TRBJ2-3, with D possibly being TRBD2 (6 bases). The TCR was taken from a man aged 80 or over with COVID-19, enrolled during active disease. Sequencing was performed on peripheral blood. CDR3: CASTKGGSSTDTQYF. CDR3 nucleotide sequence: TGTGCCAGCACTAAAGGAGGGTCTAGCACAGATACGCAGTATTTT.